A single T cell receptor (beta chain) is shown here with its context. The data stem from a study of T cells in tuberculosis. Assay: immunoSEQ multiplex PCR; the TCRdb copy retains only in-frame clones and omits some. The sample lists approximately 29,000 clones; around 91% were seen once. The sequence derives from a donor between 10 and 35 years old with latent tuberculosis or without tuberculosis infection. The specimen sequenced was PBMCs.

Here the CDR3 DNA reads TGTGCCAGCTCACAGGGACAGGGGTTGAACACTGAAGCTTTCTTT. This gives the protein CASSQGQGLNTEAFF. The V gene is TRBV18, the J gene TRBJ1-1; the match to TRBD1 covers 10 bases. V lost 4 bases, J lost 0 bases, and 2 bases stayed unmatched. The CDR3 length is 15 residues. Germline CDR1 and CDR2: KGHSH and LQKENI.